One and the same sample provided the 11 T cell receptor beta chains below, sequenced in a study of technical replicates of blood from a handful of donors. Sequencing was performed with immunoSEQ multiplex PCR; in TCRdb, only in-frame clones are kept and a portion is missing. The sample yields 85,000 to 100,000 clones, roughly 90% seen once. What was sequenced was T cells isolated from PBMCs. The receptor set was obtained from a human donor in good health.

The chain combines TRBV6-1 with TRBJ2-7; 8 bases are shared with TRBD1. The CDR3 covers 13 residues. From germline, CDR1 is MNHNS and CDR2 SASEGT. Unmatched junction bases numbered 8, after V lost 6 bases and J lost 7 bases. CDR3 region: CASSGQGAGEQYF. The CDR3, as DNA: TGTGCCAGCAGCGGCCAGGGGGCGGGAGAGCAGTACTTC.

V is TRBV7-9 and J is TRBJ2-1; 11 nucleotides match TRBD2. Germline V gene sequence: CDR1 SEHNR, CDR2 FQNEAQ (reference sequence). This CDR3 contains 15 residues. V shed 2 bases and J 10 bases; nucleotides not matched to a gene: 7. CDR3 amino acids: CASSLRLAGPQEQFF. CDR3 DNA sequence: TGTGCCAGCAGCTTACGACTAGCGGGACCTCAGGAGCAGTTCTTC.

This chain's CDR3 is CASGLGTSVLETQYF. CDR3 nucleotides: TGTGCCAGCGGACTCGGGACTAGCGTCCTGGAGACCCAGTACTTC. V usage is TRBV6-1 and J usage is TRBJ2-5; 10 nucleotides line up with TRBD2. The ends lost 8 bases at V and 5 bases at J; junction bases unmatched: 11. CDR3 length: 15 amino acids. The germline V gene has CDR1 MNHNS and CDR2 SASEGT.

The chain couples TRBV4-1 to TRBJ2-7; 8 nucleotides align to TRBD2. The CDR3 spans 20 residues. Germline-derived CDR1 and CDR2 are MGHRA and YSYEKL. Unmatched junction bases numbered 17, after V lost 0 bases and J lost 1 base. CDR3 amino acids: CASSQEWSTSGTELSYEQYF. The CDR3, as DNA: TGCGCCAGCAGCCAAGAGTGGTCAACTAGCGGCACAGAGCTTTCCTACGAGCAGTACTTC.

The gene calls are TRBV27 and TRBJ2-2; TRBD1 agrees at 10 bases. Germline CDR1 reads MNHEY; CDR2 reads SMNVEV (reference sequence). The CDR3 runs 15 residues. V was clipped by 3 bases and J by 7 bases; unmatched bases: 5. The CDR3 DNA sequence: TGTGCCAGCAGTTTGACAGGGGGCAGTATCGGGGAGCTGTTTTTT. Translation gives CASSLTGGSIGELFF.

The genes are TRBV5-6 and TRBJ1-5; D may be TRBD1 (6 bases). The V end was cut by 4 bases, the J end by 4 bases, with 12 bases between. Germline-derived CDR1 and CDR2 are SGHDT and YYEEEE. This CDR3 contains 14 residues. The CDR3 bases are TGTGCCAGCAGCCGGCGACAGGAGAATCAGCCCCAGCATTTT. It codes for CASSRRQENQPQHF. The full variable domain, rest sourced from reference TRBV5-6 and TRBJ1-5, is DAGVTQSPTHLIKTRGQQVTLRCSPKSGHDTVSWYQQALGQGPQFIFQYYEEEERQRGNFPDRFSGHQFPNYSSELNVNALLLGDSALYLCASSRRQENQPQHFGDGTRLSIL.

The genes are TRBV5-1 and TRBJ2-1; a possible D gene is TRBD1 (7 bases). The CDR3 extends over 16 amino acids. The germline V gene encodes CDR1 SGHRS and CDR2 YFSETQ. V was trimmed by 4 bases and J by 6 bases, leaving 20 bases between them. The DNA for the CDR3 is TGCGCCAGCAGCGAAGTTTGGAGGGGGCCAACCAATGAGCAGTTCTTC. Residues: CASSEVWRGPTNEQFF.

The chain recombines TRBV15 with TRBJ2-7; possibly TRBD2 for D (6 bases). The germline gives CDR1 LNHNV, CDR2 YYDKDF (reference sequence). V was shortened by 0 bases and J by 0 bases, with 9 bases between the two germline ends. This CDR3 spans 15 amino acids. CDR3 sequence reads: CATSRDFGSSYEQYF. The CDR3 bases are TGTGCCACCAGCAGAGATTTCGGGAGCTCCTACGAGCAGTACTTC.

Comments on this clone: The germline gene is not matched at one end of the junction; a read error may be the cause. The chain has TRBV7-7 and TRBJ2-7; D possibly corresponds to TRBD2 (5 bases). The V gene's germline CDR1 is SSHAT and CDR2 FNYEAQ (reference sequence). This CDR3 has 14 residues. The CDR3 DNA reads as TGTGCTAGCAGTGAAGGTGGAGGCTCCTACGAGCAGTACTTC. It encodes CASSEGGGSYEQYF.

The chain is built from TRBV5-1 and TRBJ2-7, with 8 bases lining up with TRBD1. The germline gives CDR1 SGHRS, CDR2 YFSETQ. The CDR3 runs 16 residues. The V gene end was trimmed by 4 bases and the J gene end by 4 bases; junction bases not matched to a gene: 13. The CDR3 bases are TGCGCCAGCAGCAGCCCGGGGTGGGACAGGAGTTACGAGCAGTACTTC. It encodes CASSSPGWDRSYEQYF.

The chain is built from TRBV7-9 and TRBJ2-5; 7 positions agree with TRBD1. The CDR3 is 14 amino acids. Unmatched junction bases numbered 3, after V lost 3 bases and J lost 2 bases. The germline CDR1 and CDR2 sequences are SEHNR and FQNEAQ (reference sequence). This CDR3 is CASSFWDRQETQYF. The CDR3 nucleotides read TGTGCCAGCAGCTTCTGGGACAGACAAGAGACCCAGTACTTC.